The 2 T cell receptor beta chains given below trace back to one sample, sequenced in a study of monozygotic twins with inflammatory bowel disease. TCRdb reprocessed the 5' RACE reads; each CDR3 protein has one entry and no DNA is given. The sample's table shows more than 110,000 distinct CDR3 sequences. Input material: blood. Receptor source: a human donor with ulcerative colitis or Crohn's disease, or a healthy co-twin of an affected twin (not recorded which).

The rearrangement joins TRBV12-3 or TRBV12-4 to TRBJ2-1. This CDR3 spans 13 amino acids. CDR3: CASSFERHNEQFF.

The chain links TRBV5-1 to TRBJ1-1; TCRdb lists TRBD1, though no DNA is available to test this call. Germline V CDR1 and CDR2: SGHRS, YFSETQ. CDR3 length: 12 residues. The CDR3 loop is CASSFQGTEAFF.